A selection of T cell receptor beta chains follows, all from one sample in a study of T-cell reconstitution after alpha-beta-depleted transplantation in children. TCRdb itself ran the PCR reads through MiXCR, one entry per CDR3 protein. The data contain 250,000 to 400,000 distinct CDR3 sequences, roughly 21% of them seen just once; the ten biggest clones take up over 9.5%. Sequenced here: PBMCs, mostly from graft donor cells, sampled 180 days after TCRalphabeta/CD19-depleted stem cell transplant. The receptors were sampled from a male patient younger than 18 who had a stem cell transplant for acute lymphoblastic leukemia, so the T cells may come from the graft donor. CDR3s include the opening cysteine and the closing phenylalanine or tryptophan. A D gene is named only where the DNA matches it firmly. Only part of the rows carry a size: once, few, many, or a class if the clone is expanded.

j_call d_call clone_size v_call cdr3_aa cdr3_nt
TRBJ2-7 TRBD2 many TRBV12-3/TRBV12-4 CASSLAGGHYEQYF TGTGCCAGCAGCCTAGCGGGAGGGCACTACGAGCAGTACTTC
TRBJ2-5 TRBD1 few TRBV5-1 CASSSQGIQETQYF TGCGCCAGCAGCTCACAGGGGATCCAAGAGACCCAGTACTTC
TRBJ2-3 - - TRBV4-2 CASSQEWGADTQYF TGTGCCAGCAGCCAAGAGTGGGGGGCGGATACGCAGTATTTT
TRBJ2-7 - few TRBV29-1 CSATGGSYEQYF TGCAGCGCCACAGGTGGTTCCTACGAGCAGTACTTC
TRBJ1-1 - few TRBV25-1 CASSERRLGEAFF TGTGCCAGCAGTGAACGTCGATTGGGTGAAGCTTTCTTT
TRBJ2-4 TRBD1 - TRBV5-1 CASSGWSGQGKAKNIQYF TGCGCCAGCAGCGGCTGGTCCGGACAGGGGAAAGCCAAAAACATTCAGTACTTC
TRBJ2-3 - few TRBV6-1 CASRPLGVTDTQYF TGTGCCAGCAGGCCTCTCGGGGTAACAGATACGCAGTATTTT
TRBJ2-4 TRBD1 once TRBV5-1 CASSLVTTGGIQYF TGCGCCAGCAGCTTGGTGACCACAGGGGGCATTCAGTACTTC
TRBJ2-2 - few TRBV7-9 CASSRTVYTGELFF TGTGCCAGCAGCCGCACAGTTTACACCGGGGAGCTGTTTTTT
TRBJ2-3 TRBD2 - TRBV7-7 CASSLSPLAGAGWDTQYF TGTGCCAGCAGCTTATCCCCGCTAGCGGGAGCCGGGTGGGATACGCAGTATTTT
TRBJ1-1 - many TRBV18 CASSPGLNTEAFF TGTGCCAGCTCACCGGGACTGAACACTGAAGCTTTCTTT
TRBJ1-1 - - TRBV20-1 CSAPVWYATEAFF TGCAGTGCTCCCGTCTGGTACGCCACTGAAGCTTTCTTT
TRBJ2-1 TRBD2 few TRBV11-2 CASSPGLAIEQFF TGTGCCAGCAGCCCAGGACTAGCGATTGAGCAGTTCTTC
TRBJ1-4 - - TRBV7-2 CASSLGWQGLNEKLFF TGTGCCAGCAGCTTAGGGTGGCAGGGGCTAAATGAAAAACTGTTTTTT
TRBJ1-3 TRBD1 few TRBV6-1 CASNRGLSSGNTIYF TGTGCCAGCAACAGGGGTCTGAGCTCTGGAAACACCATATATTTT
TRBJ2-7 - - TRBV3-1 CASSLATGLSAYEQYF TGTGCCAGCAGCCTGGCGACGGGACTGTCAGCCTACGAGCAGTACTTC
TRBJ1-5 - - TRBV5-5 CASSRGDGNSNQPQPF TGTGCCAGCAGCCGAGGGGACGGTAATAGCAATCAGCCCCAGCCTTTT
TRBJ2-7 TRBD2 few TRBV9 CASSVTGGPLYEQYF TGTGCCAGCAGCGTAACGGGAGGGCCCCTCTACGAGCAGTACTTC
TRBJ2-7 - - TRBV2 CASSDPGSSYEQYF TGTGCCAGCAGTGATCCTGGGAGCAGTTACGAGCAGTACTTC
TRBJ2-1 - - TRBV19 CASSMDLLSYNEQFF TGTGCCAGTAGTATGGATCTACTCTCCTACAATGAGCAGTTCTTC
TRBJ2-1 TRBD2 - TRBV4-1 CASSQELGLAGVGNEQFF TGCGCCAGCAGCCAAGAACTAGGACTAGCGGGAGTGGGCAATGAGCAGTTCTTC
TRBJ1-1 TRBD1 - TRBV4-1 CASSSLGQGHTEAFF TGCGCCAGCAGCTCACTCGGACAGGGGCACACTGAAGCTTTCTTT
TRBJ2-7 TRBD1 once TRBV9 CASSQGVASYEQYF TGTGCCAGCAGCCAGGGGGTTGCCTCCTACGAGCAGTACTTC
TRBJ2-1 TRBD2 - TRBV10-3 CAISPGLAGGPGNEQFF TGTGCCATCAGTCCAGGACTAGCGGGAGGGCCGGGGAATGAGCAGTTCTTC
TRBJ2-7 - - TRBV27 CASSLFAAPATYEQYF TGTGCCAGCAGTTTATTCGCGGCCCCGGCCACCTACGAGCAGTACTTC